This T cell receptor beta chain was recovered during a study of cytomegalovirus exposure and HLA in healthy donors. The study ran its PCR with 60 Vbeta and 13 Jbeta primers. Sequenced by immunoSEQ multiplex PCR; TCRdb stores in-frame clones only, minus some. This sample has more than 150,000 clones, with over 75% found just once. The germline CDR1 and CDR2 sequences are SGHNT and YENEEA. The CDR3 spans 12 residues. V was clipped by 3 bases and J by 7 bases, with 9 bases between them. The sequenced sample consisted of PBMCs. This clonotype originated in a woman in her twenties or thirties in good health and CMV-seronegative. The gene calls are TRBV11-3 and TRBJ1-1, with D possibly matching TRBD1 (5 bases). The DNA of the CDR3 is TGTGCCAGCAGCTTCGGCCAGGGTGAAGCTTTCTTT. Translated, it gives CASSFGQGEAFF.